This T cell receptor beta chain was captured in a study of shared clonotypes between healthy human individuals. Study results and caveats: With a handful of donors compared, approximately 5.5% of naive CD4 clonotypes were shared. A small donor pool kept down the genetic and exposure-history diversity that was represented.

There are 14 residues in the CDR3. J lost 5 bases, V lost 0 bases, and 3 bases had no gene match. The germline V gene has CDR1 SGHNT and CDR2 YYREEE (reference sequence). The repertoire was sequenced with immunoSEQ multiplex PCR; TCRdb's copy has only in-frame clones and lacks some. The table lists some 2,000,000 clones, 85% to 95% of them singletons. A remark on this clone: The target antigen is unknown. Within the sample, other DNA sequences also encode this same CDR3.

This sequence was found in a man aged 18 to 29 in good health. The rearrangement links TRBV5-4 to TRBJ1-1; 8 bases fit TRBD1. Sequenced: naive CD4+ T cells sorted from blood. Subset here: CD45RA+ positively selected. The DNA of the CDR3 is TGTGCCAGCAGCTTGGCAGGGGGCCGTACTGAAGCTTTCTTT. Translating gives CASSLAGGRTEAFF.